Listed here is a single T cell receptor beta chain. Its antigen remains unidentified. These data come from a study of T-cell reconstitution after alpha-beta-depleted transplantation in children. A library of TCRbeta sequences, prepared with unique molecular identifiers, was generated. TCRdb itself ran the PCR reads through MiXCR, one entry per CDR3 protein. The sample has around 120,000 distinct CDR3 sequences; roughly 24% are singletons. General study points: High day-60 TCRbeta diversity in some patients came from surviving recipient T cells and thymic progenitors.

Trimming pared 3 bases from V and 4 bases from J, leaving 13 bases between. The germline gives CDR1 MDHEN, CDR2 SYDVKM. The CDR3 totals 14 residues. The gene calls are TRBV28 and TRBJ2-7, with D possibly being TRBD1 (6 bases). This specimen was PBMCs, mostly from graft donor cells, taken 180 days after TCRalphabeta/CD19-depleted stem cell transplant. The receptor comes from a male patient between 2 and 10 years old who had a stem cell transplant for chronic granulomatous disease, so the T cells may come from the graft donor. CDR3 DNA sequence: TGTGCCAGCAGTTTCACTGGGGGCGGGTACGAGCAGTACTTC. Its protein product is CASSFTGGGYEQYF.